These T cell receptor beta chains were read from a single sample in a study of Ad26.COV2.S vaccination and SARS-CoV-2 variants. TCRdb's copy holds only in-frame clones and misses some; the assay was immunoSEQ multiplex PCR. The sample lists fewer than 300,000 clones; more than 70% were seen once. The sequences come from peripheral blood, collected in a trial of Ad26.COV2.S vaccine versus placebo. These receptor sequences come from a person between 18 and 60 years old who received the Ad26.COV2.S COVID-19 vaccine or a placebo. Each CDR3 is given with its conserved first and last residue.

CDR3: CASSPGRRNTEAFF
J: TRBJ1-1
V: TRBV2

CDR3: CASSLSSPEISGYTF
J: TRBJ1-2
V: TRBV27

CDR3: CASSPPQSSGVYNEQFF
J: TRBJ2-1
V: TRBV7-2

CDR3: CASSLGQPSRAQYF
J: TRBJ2-5
V: TRBV5-1

CDR3: CASSLGQAFTEAFF
J: TRBJ1-1
V: TRBV7-2

CDR3: CASSFLPGLAPEQYF
J: TRBJ2-7
V: TRBV6-2/TRBV6-3

CDR3: CATGQGALSSGNTIYF
J: TRBJ1-3
V: TRBV10-3

CDR3: CATSRDIGTAYGYTF
J: TRBJ1-2
V: TRBV15

CDR3: CAGRTDNTEAFF
J: TRBJ1-1
V: TRBV2

CDR3: CASRPWRGEQYF
J: TRBJ2-7
V: TRBV27

CDR3: CASSPRTGGNYGYTF
J: TRBJ1-2
V: TRBV19

CDR3: CASSSPSGSAGGDYTF
J: TRBJ1-2
V: TRBV7-2

CDR3: CAWSVGAYEQYF
J: TRBJ2-7
V: TRBV30

CDR3: CAWSFRRDYEQYF
J: TRBJ2-7
V: TRBV30

CDR3: CASSDGGLTEAFF
J: TRBJ1-1
V: TRBV6-4

CDR3: CASMGRGRGQPQHF
J: TRBJ1-5
V: TRBV6-5

CDR3: CAWSTGTALSNQPQHF
J: TRBJ1-5
V: TRBV30

CDR3: CASSLGRYSGNTIYF
J: TRBJ1-3
V: TRBV6-2/TRBV6-3

CDR3: CASSPETGFSNQPQHF
J: TRBJ1-5
V: TRBV7-8

CDR3: CATSRDRERAFF
J: TRBJ1-1
V: TRBV2

CDR3: CASRQGWKDTEAFF
J: TRBJ1-1
V: TRBV2

CDR3: CASSYIQGAGTTEAFF
J: TRBJ1-1
V: TRBV6-5

CDR3: CASSESNTEAFF
J: TRBJ1-1
V: TRBV10-1

CDR3: CASSQAVPAGGQPQHF
J: TRBJ1-5
V: TRBV3-1/TRBV3-2

CDR3: CASSYQHTDTQYF
J: TRBJ2-3
V: TRBV6-5

CDR3: CATSDLDLGPPLLYEQYF
J: TRBJ2-7
V: TRBV24-1

CDR3: CASSLTENYGYTF
J: TRBJ1-2
V: TRBV5-1

CDR3: CASSQGSSGGRNTGELFF
J: TRBJ2-2
V: TRBV4-2

CDR3: CASSLAAASYEQYF
J: TRBJ2-7
V: TRBV5-1

CDR3: CASSQESQFNQPQHF
J: TRBJ1-5
V: TRBV4-2

CDR3: CASSLPPLNEQFF
J: TRBJ2-1
V: TRBV28

CDR3: CASSLTSGSNEQFF
J: TRBJ2-1
V: TRBV5-1

CDR3: CASSQRGEKNTIYF
J: TRBJ1-3
V: TRBV3-1/TRBV3-2

CDR3: CASSMEVFAGYTF
J: TRBJ1-2
V: TRBV19

CDR3: CSVERTGRTEAFF
J: TRBJ1-1
V: TRBV29-1

CDR3: CASSPDSVDFYGYTF
J: TRBJ1-2
V: TRBV9

CDR3: CASSLGQGSEKLFF
J: TRBJ1-4
V: TRBV18